Below are 32 T cell receptor beta chains sequenced from a single sample in a study of vaccination and CD4 T cells after COVID-19. The treatment: approximately nine-day PBMC culture with coronavirus spike peptide pools or control peptides (ViraFEST assay). Ahead of the COVID-19 pandemic (2011-2018), the CD4+ T cells of the unexposed donor were collected. For these receptors, no antigen is known. Once obtained from cultured CD4+ T cells, the DNA was sequenced using the Oncomine TCR Beta short-read assay. One entry per CDR3 protein results from TCRdb running MiXCR on the PCR reads. The sample has roughly 6,500 distinct CDR3 sequences; 52% are singletons. The sequenced material came from CD4+ T cells from blood, cultured in vitro. Receptor source: a human donor in good health.

Only a few counts were recorded for this clonotype. The chain links TRBV19 to TRBJ1-5, with TRBD1 as a possible D gene (6 bases). This CDR3 is 18 amino acids long. The V end lost 1 base, the J end lost 1 base, and 17 bases lay between the germline ends. Germline CDR1 is LNHDA and CDR2 is SQIVND (reference sequence). The CDR3 loop reads CASSIGGARGRSNQPQHF. CDR3 coding DNA: TGTGCCAGTAGTATAGGGGGGGCGCGGGGACGCAGCAATCAGCCCCAGCATTTT. The full variable domain, with the rest looked up from reference TRBV19 and TRBJ1-5, is DGGITQSPKYLFRKEGQNVTLSCEQNLNHDAMYWYRQDPGQGLRLIYYSQIVNDFQKGDIAEGYSVSREKKESFPLTVTSAQKNPTAFYLCASSIGGARGRSNQPQHFGDGTRLSIL.

This clonotype was counted between two and nine times. The chain recombines TRBV6-5 with TRBJ2-7; the D is unclear. Germline CDR1 is MNHEY and CDR2 is SVGAGI. The V gene lost 4 bases and the J gene lost 7 bases, with 23 bases spanning the gap. The CDR3 sequence is 16 residues long. The CDR3 sequence: CASSFTSPTLMGEQYF. The CDR3, as DNA: TGTGCCAGCAGTTTCACCTCCCCGACCTTAATGGGAGAGCAGTACTTC.

The chain joins TRBV6-2 or TRBV6-3 to TRBJ2-1; D not resolved. This CDR3 has 11 residues. From germline, CDR1 is MNHEY and CDR2 SVGEGT. V was clipped by 4 bases and J by 10 bases, with 8 bases between them. The CDR3 DNA is TGTGCCAGCAGTTTACCGACCGAGCAGTTCTTC. Translating it yields CASSLPTEQFF.

This chain joins TRBV30 and TRBJ2-7; 8 bases agree with TRBD2. The CDR3 length is 13 residues. V dropped 3 bases and J dropped 6; count of bases not matched to a gene: 7. From germline, CDR1 is GTSNPN and CDR2 SVGIG (reference sequence). CDR3 region: CAWRRAGVPEQYF. The CDR3 DNA reads TGTGCCTGGAGAAGAGCGGGGGTTCCCGAGCAGTACTTC.

CDR3 sequence (DNA): TGTGCCAGCAGTCCTCGGGTAGGGCTTTCGGGGGAGCAGTACTTC. Protein product: CASSPRVGLSGEQYF. This chain joins TRBV12-3 or TRBV12-4 and TRBJ2-7, with a tentative D call TRBD2 (5 bases). Trimming shortened V by 5 bases and J by 7 bases, and 21 bases separated the two germline ends. The CDR3 contains 15 residues.

The V gene is TRBV10-1, the J gene TRBJ1-5; possibly TRBD1 for D (5 bases). The CDR3 has 15 amino acids. V was shortened by 5 bases and J by 3 bases, with 14 bases between the two germline ends. Germline CDR1 WNHNN, CDR2 SYGVQD (reference sequence). The CDR3 loop reads CASSSDRSPNQPQHF. CDR3 nucleotides: TGCGCCAGCAGTTCCGACAGATCCCCCAATCAGCCCCAGCATTTT.

Written as DNA, the CDR3 is TGTGCCAGCAGCTTAGCCGGGCGGGGGGGCCTAGAGACCCAGTACTTC. Protein sequence: CASSLAGRGGLETQYF. The V and J genes are TRBV7-2 and TRBJ2-5; 9 bases are a match to TRBD2. V was pared by 0 bases and J by 4 bases, with 6 bases of the junction left unmatched. The CDR3 has 16 residues. Per the germline V gene, CDR1 is SGHTA and CDR2 is FQGNSA.

The V and J genes are TRBV7-9 and TRBJ1-6; D is ambiguous. Germline CDR1 reads SEHNR; CDR2 reads FQNEAQ (reference sequence). The CDR3 loop spans 17 amino acids. Trimming took 6 bases from V and 0 from J, leaving 15 bases between them. CDR3: CASSSRRTSSYNSPLHF. The DNA of the CDR3 is TGTGCCAGCAGTTCCCGACGGACTAGCTCCTATAATTCACCCCTCCACTTT.

The rearrangement uses TRBV20-1 and TRBJ1-1; TRBD1 matches at 9 bases. Germline-derived CDR1 and CDR2 are DFQATT and SNEGSKA (reference sequence). V trimming: 4 bases; J trimming: 2 bases; junction bases outside the gene matches: 5. The CDR3 is made up of 14 amino acids. DNA for the CDR3: TGCAGTGCTACCCGGACAGGGGTTAACACTGAAGCTTTCTTT. It translates to CSATRTGVNTEAFF.

This sequence joins TRBV18 and TRBJ1-5, with unresolved D. V was cut by 2 bases and J by 1 base, with 3 bases left in between. CDR1 and CDR2 (germline): KGHSH, LQKENI. CDR3 length: 13 amino acids. The CDR3 coding sequence is TGTGCCAGCTCACCAGGGAGCAATCAGCCCCAGCATTTT. Translating gives CASSPGSNQPQHF.

CDR3 DNA: TGCAGTGTCAGACGAGCGGGGGATACGCAGTATTTT. The encoded protein is CSVRRAGDTQYF. This rearrangement joins TRBV20-1 to TRBJ2-3, with 7 bases lining up with TRBD2. The V and J ends lost 7 bases and 6 bases, in that order; junction bases with no gene match: 7. This CDR3 has 12 amino acids. Germline V lookup: CDR1 DFQATT, CDR2 SNEGSKA (reference sequence).

The V call is TRBV4-1, the J call TRBJ1-2, with D possibly TRBD1 on 6 matching bases. Germline lookup yields CDR1 MGHRA and CDR2 YSYEKL. V lost 1 base and J lost 7, with 22 bases in between. The CDR3 has 17 amino acids. The CDR3 sequence: CASSQVTGLRDNTGYTF. CDR3 coding DNA: TGCGCCAGCAGCCAAGTTACGGGCCTACGGGACAACACTGGCTACACCTTC.

The rearrangement uses TRBV6-4 and TRBJ2-1; D remains unclear. The V and J ends lost 0 bases and 0 bases respectively, with 9 bases between them. This CDR3 has 16 amino acids. CDR1 and CDR2 (germline): MRHNA, SNTAGT. The CDR3 sequence is CASSDSWGISYNEQFF. CDR3 nucleotide sequence: TGTGCCAGCAGTGACTCTTGGGGAATCTCCTACAATGAGCAGTTCTTC.

This clonotype turned up a few times. V is TRBV7-9 and J is TRBJ2-7; 9 bases line up with TRBD2. Germline V gives CDR1 SEHNR, CDR2 FQNEAQ (reference sequence). V lost 4 bases, J lost 3 bases, and 10 bases stayed unmatched. The CDR3 totals 16 residues. The CDR3 coding sequence is TGTGCCAGCAGCTCAAGGGGGCTAGCGGGATTCTACGAGCAGTACTTC. Protein sequence: CASSSRGLAGFYEQYF.

This chain links TRBV27 with TRBJ2-7; the D gene is possibly TRBD1 (5 bases). Trimming pared 6 bases from V and 3 bases from J, leaving 12 bases between. Germline V lookup: CDR1 MNHEY, CDR2 SMNVEV (reference sequence). The CDR3 consists of 13 residues. The CDR3 spells CASSPDIYYEQYF. CDR3 coding DNA: TGTGCCAGCAGCCCGGACATATACTACGAGCAGTACTTC.

This chain connects TRBV12-3 or TRBV12-4 to TRBJ1-1; D is ambiguous. The CDR3 covers 11 residues. Deletions cut 5 bases from V and 8 bases from J, with 9 bases between. This CDR3 is CASSGGEEAFF. In nucleotides, the CDR3 is TGTGCCAGCAGTGGAGGAGAGGAAGCTTTCTTT.

J is TRBJ2-4 and V is TRBV15; 7 nucleotides align to TRBD2. The CDR3 totals 15 residues. Germline V CDR1 and CDR2: LNHNV, YYDKDF (reference sequence). After removal of 1 base from V and 7 bases from J, the junction contained 7 bases not matched to a gene. CDR3 sequence: CATSRGEGLRNIQYF. CDR3 coding DNA: TGTGCCACCAGCAGAGGGGAGGGGTTGCGGAACATTCAGTACTTC.

The chain employs TRBV6-2 or TRBV6-3 and TRBJ2-1, with 11 bases aligning to TRBD1. Germline-derived CDR1 and CDR2 are MNHEY and SVGEGT. After removal of 7 bases from V and 8 bases from J, the junction contained 7 bases not matched to a gene. The CDR3 consists of 14 residues. CDR3 sequence reads: CASNRGQGVYEQFF. The CDR3 DNA sequence: TGTGCCAGCAACCGGGGACAGGGGGTCTATGAGCAGTTCTTC.

This clonotype was detected only once. The rearrangement uses TRBV20-1 and TRBJ2-1; TRBD2 agrees at 8 bases. CDR1 is DFQATT, CDR2 SNEGSKA, per germline (reference sequence). This CDR3 is 18 amino acids long. With V trimmed by 0 bases and J by 1 base, 11 bases remained unmatched. CDR3 sequence: CSARDQVSGSRSYNEQFF. The CDR3 bases are TGCAGTGCTAGAGATCAAGTGAGCGGGAGCAGGTCCTACAATGAGCAGTTCTTC.

This clonotype was detected only a few times. The chain is built from TRBV19 and TRBJ2-3; D possibly corresponds to TRBD2 (5 bases). Germline CDR1 LNHDA, CDR2 SQIVND (reference sequence). The V end was cut by 2 bases, the J end by 2 bases, with 8 bases between. This CDR3 is built from 14 residues. In nucleotides, the CDR3 is TGTGCCAGTAGTATATCGAGGGCCACAGATACGCAGTATTTT. It yields the protein CASSISRATDTQYF.

The J gene is TRBJ1-5, the V gene TRBV7-2; D gene ambiguous. The CDR3 runs 13 residues. Germline V lookup: CDR1 SGHTA, CDR2 FQGNSA. The V end lost 2 bases, the J end lost 3 bases, and 5 bases lay between the germline ends. CDR3 amino acids: CASSLSLNQPQHF. The DNA of the CDR3 is TGTGCCAGCAGCTTATCCCTCAATCAGCCCCAGCATTTT.

This chain joins TRBV20-1 and TRBJ1-5, with a weak D call TRBD1 (5 bases). The V end lost 3 bases, the J end lost 5 bases, and 14 bases lay between the germline ends. The V gene's germline CDR1 is DFQATT and CDR2 SNEGSKA (reference sequence). CDR3 size: 14 residues. CDR3 protein: CSASVGRADQPQHF. For the CDR3, the DNA is TGCAGTGCTAGCGTGGGGCGGGCCGATCAGCCCCAGCATTTT.

This clonotype qualifies as medium-sized. This chain joins TRBV27 and TRBJ1-5; perhaps TRBD1 as D (6 bases). CDR3 length: 15 amino acids. Germline lookup yields CDR1 MNHEY and CDR2 SMNVEV (reference sequence). Trimming left V 5 bases short and J 6 bases short, with 17 bases between. CDR3 amino acids: CASSRAGVGGQPQHF. The CDR3 DNA follows: TGTGCCAGCAGTCGGGCAGGGGTCGGGGGTCAGCCCCAGCATTTT.

Here the CDR3 reads CATSREGVQPQHF. The CDR3 DNA reads TGTGCCACCAGCAGAGAAGGGGTTCAGCCCCAGCATTTT. This chain connects TRBV15 to TRBJ1-5, with D maybe TRBD1 (5 bases). This CDR3 is 13 amino acids long. V was shortened by 0 bases and J by 6 bases, with 6 bases between the two germline ends. Germline CDR1 reads LNHNV; CDR2 reads YYDKDF (reference sequence).

The V and J genes are TRBV28 and TRBJ1-6; 8 nucleotides match TRBD1. V lost 6 bases, J lost 8 bases, and 18 bases stayed unmatched. The CDR3 runs 18 residues. CDR1 MDHEN and CDR2 SYDVKM come from the germline V gene. The CDR3: CASSNYRRFEQGDSPLHF. DNA for the CDR3: TGTGCCAGCAGCAACTATCGTAGGTTTGAACAGGGGGATTCACCCCTCCACTTT.

The rearrangement links TRBV19 to TRBJ1-5, with TRBD1 as a possible D gene (6 bases). The germline V gene has CDR1 LNHDA and CDR2 SQIVND (reference sequence). Deletions cut 3 bases from V and 7 bases from J, with 16 bases between. The CDR3 consists of 15 residues. The CDR3 loop is CASSILIGGGQPQHF. DNA for the CDR3: TGTGCCAGTAGTATTTTAATCGGGGGCGGCCAGCCCCAGCATTTT.

This clonotype has just a few counts. The chain combines TRBV30 with TRBJ1-2; no clear D. The ends were cut back, 4 bases at V and 2 bases at J, with 11 bases in the middle. This CDR3 has 13 residues. CDR1 GTSNPN and CDR2 SVGIG come from the germline V gene (reference sequence). The CDR3 sequence is CAWTGGSNYGYTF. CDR3 nucleotides: TGTGCCTGGACAGGCGGATCCAACTATGGCTACACCTTC.

This clonotype was seen a few times. This chain joins TRBV27 and TRBJ2-5, with D possibly being TRBD1 (6 bases). This CDR3 has 15 residues. V gave up 3 bases and J gave up 5 bases, with 16 bases separating them. Germline V lookup: CDR1 MNHEY, CDR2 SMNVEV (reference sequence). CDR3 coding DNA: TGTGCCAGCAGTTTCCGGGACACTCCAGGGGAGACCCAGTACTTC. Residues: CASSFRDTPGETQYF.

This clonotype has only a few counts. The chain links TRBV27 to TRBJ2-7; a weak D match, TRBD1 (6 bases). The germline gives CDR1 MNHEY, CDR2 SMNVEV (reference sequence). With 3 bases removed from V and 5 bases from J, the gap between germline ends came to 17 bases. There are 15 residues in the CDR3. The CDR3 DNA is TGTGCCAGCAGTTTTGAGGGCCAGGGGATCCACGAGCAGTACTTC. Translated: CASSFEGQGIHEQYF.

The V and J genes are TRBV12-5 and TRBJ1-2; 7 positions agree with TRBD1. The CDR3 sequence is 14 residues long. Trimming took 2 bases from V and 4 from J; bases not matched to a gene: 4. Germline CDR1 and CDR2: LGHNT and FRNRAP. CDR3 protein: CASGLTGAGYGYTF. CDR3 nucleotide sequence: TGTGCTAGTGGTTTGACAGGGGCCGGCTATGGCTACACCTTC.

The chain recombines TRBV12-3 or TRBV12-4 with TRBJ2-3, with TRBD1 identical over 7 bases. The CDR3 runs 15 residues. Germline trimming cut 3 bases from V and 3 bases from J; bases unmatched to any gene: 6. The CDR3 DNA is TGTGCCAGCAGTTTGGTAAGGGGGCGAACAGATACGCAGTATTTT. The encoded protein is CASSLVRGRTDTQYF.

The chain links TRBV11-1 to TRBJ2-1, with 7 bases aligning to TRBD2. Germline loops: CDR1 SGHAT, CDR2 FQDESV (reference sequence). With V trimmed by 0 bases and J by 5 bases, 10 bases remained unmatched. The CDR3 sequence is 17 residues long. The CDR3 DNA is TGTGCCAGCAGCTTAGCGGCCGTGGGGCTAGCGGACAATGAGCAGTTCTTC. It encodes CASSLAAVGLADNEQFF.